The T cell receptor beta chain under discussion was sequenced for a study of cytomegalovirus exposure and HLA in healthy donors (dated by TCRdb to about 2017). Regarding the research as a whole: An earlier analysis of approximately 640 of the donors reported more than 250 Gb of sequence data and approximately 110 million unique TCR beta sequences from 150 million to 200 million T cells. Roughly 300 gigabases of sequencing data and 70 million to 100 million unique TCR sequences were included in an early release covering 550 to 800 HLA-typed donors. The genetic ancestry cluster associated with self-reported Caucasian donors included 70% to 85% of the 300 to 400 genotyped donors. The study aimed to test whether cataloging public T cell receptors could reveal signatures of past pathogen exposure. The study used immunosequencing to profile the T cell repertoires of around 600 subjects and linked those repertoires to cytomegalovirus serostatus. In addition to the first cohort of roughly 670 subjects, a separate validation cohort of approximately 130 different subjects was used. To predict cytomegalovirus infection status, the study brought together high-throughput TCR immunosequencing, statistical association of individual TCRs with disease status, and machine learning. A later analysis re-examined previously published TCR beta repertoires from about 670 donors and added high-resolution HLA genotyping to investigate patterns of TCR occurrence. Rather than using new phenotypic data, the later analysis identified candidate immune exposures from TCR beta sequences and from how often those sequences occurred across donors. An earlier analysis of nearly 600 of the donors applied high-throughput TCR beta sequencing to assess whether each TCR beta V gene segment acted as functional or pseudogenic. Donor age, sex, ethnicity and CMV serostatus were compiled alongside the repertoire data. In a later genetic analysis, genome-wide SNP genotypes for about 55% of the roughly 700 donors were used, and that subset was treated as a discovery cohort. All discovery cohort repertoires had been generated using a single sequencing platform. Both class I and class II loci were covered by HLA typing, at four-digit resolution. Typing coverage differed by locus: A, B, C, DRB1 and DQB1 were typed in about 620-640 donors, DQA1 in 500 to 550, DPA1 in 606, and DPB1 in approximately 450. About five DR-DQ haplotypes were treated as single units for association and clustering because of strong linkage in the cohort. Among almost 400 genotyped donors of the cohort, an average of about 240,000 unique TCR beta nucleotide sequences were sequenced per donor, around a sixth of them non-productive. General findings and caveats noted by the study authors: Presence/absence analyses assumed roughly uniform sequencing depth across donors, an assumption that may not hold. HLA typing was unavailable for some donors at each locus, so association tests used only the typed subset. Seventeen rarely observed V segments, including chromosome 9 orphons, were excluded from the earlier analysis of approximately 500 of the donors because counts were too low. The authors suggested that the approach could potentially be extended to other disease states and immunological phenotypes. In vitro tests confirmed that a few of the cytomegalovirus-associated TCR beta chains recognize cytomegalovirus antigens. A later analysis found that most CMV-associated TCR beta chains appeared HLA-restricted, with HLA associations seemingly driven largely by CMV exposure. In an earlier analysis of approximately 600 of the donors, most TCR beta V segments were observed in productive rearrangements about 90% or about 30% of the time, broadly matching IMGT annotations. At a false discovery rate of 0.05, a later analysis linked 16,000 or so TCR beta sequences to specific HLA alleles. Correlated functional status among segregating V segments might reflect linkage disequilibrium, but an unknown experimental factor could not be ruled out. In both the original and validation cohorts, the classifier was reported to diagnose cytomegalovirus status with high specificity and sensitivity. A further reported finding was that TCR beta sequences accurately predicted the HLA-A and HLA-B alleles for most subjects in the first cohort. While some public TCRs were present in many individuals, most TCR sequences turned up only very rarely across donors. The sequencing pipeline was judged likely to have produced a cluster of highly shared sequence variants as a technical artifact. Some IMGT-functional V segments, including TRBV6-2 and TRBV6-3, could not be distinguished by the 87-base-pair reads and were therefore excluded. Only TCR beta chains were sequenced in this cohort, and the absence of alpha or paired-chain data limited detectable features. Compared with the roughly 600-donor mean, donors in an Asian-associated ancestry cluster had fewer N-insertions in productive TCRs, according to a later genetic analysis. Assigning TCR associations to individual alleles was difficult when HLA alleles, especially DR and DQ, strongly co-occurred. In a later analysis, several top co-occurrence clusters were reported to appear linked to parvovirus B19, influenza, CMV and Epstein-Barr virus. Immune exposure information for the cohort was limited to CMV serostatus. A later analysis found that HLA-associated TCR beta chains were more clonally expanded and had lower generation probabilities than equally common non-associated chains. The study gave a list of some 150 TCR beta chains associated with cytomegalovirus. A later analysis found that TCR association rates varied across HLA loci, with DRB1 alleles showing the most associated TCRs and HLA-C alleles the fewest. An association between a missense DCLRE1C variant and V-gene and J-gene trimming of TCR beta chains was found in a later genetic analysis and replicated in an independent cohort.

The protocol used for the library was the immunoSEQ multiplex PCR assay. A mixture of 60 forward primers for TCR Vbeta segments and 13 reverse primers for TCR Jbeta segments was used in the multiplex PCR. The CDR3 region of rearranged TCR beta genes was amplified from genomic DNA by a multiplex PCR assay. The amplified TCR beta libraries were sequenced on the Illumina HiSeq System as 87-base-pair reads. On the authors' methods: A later analysis tallied around 82 million unique TCR beta chains across the 550 to 850 repertoires, and approximately 12 million of those chains were shared by two or more donors. To remove PCR and sequencing errors, raw reads were error-corrected and collapsed into unique sequences using a nearest-neighbor algorithm that merged closely related sequences. To assign V, D and J gene segments, CDR3 sequences were aligned to IMGT reference sequences. For a sequence to be retained, a match of at least six nucleotides was required to both a V gene segment and a J gene segment. A rearrangement counted as productive if the CDR3 had no stop codons and remained in frame with V and J, and every other rearrangement counted as non-productive. Following IMGT convention, CDR3 was defined as the stretch from the second conserved V-encoded cysteine up to the conserved J-encoded phenylalanine. The earlier analysis of 550 to 650 of the donors excluded any sequence lacking an unambiguous match to a single V gene segment. An earlier analysis of fewer than 750 of the donors called V segments functional above 56.7% productive rearrangements and segregating when the between-donor standard deviation exceeded 5%. A statistical classification framework was built for diagnosing cytomegalovirus status from the catalog of TCR beta chain sequences. In a later analysis, V and J genes were assigned by comparing TCR nucleotide sequences against IMGT/GENE-DB human TR gene sequences. The TCRdist pipeline was used in a later analysis to assign CDR3 sequences and most-parsimonious VDJ recombination scenarios. In a later analysis, each TCR beta chain was defined by its CDR3 amino acid sequence together with its V-gene family, and reads without a unique V-gene family were excluded. To address suspected cross-contamination and a sequencing artifact, a later analysis removed around 590 highly shared, low-generation-probability nucleotide sequences. A later analysis calculated a clonal expansion index for each public chain from normalized within-repertoire ranks of inferred template counts. In a later analysis, generation probabilities were computed with a VDJ recombination model fitted to out-of-frame rearrangements, and the resulting probabilities were checked against IGoR. Hypergeometric tests were used in a later analysis to score TCR-TCR, TCR-HLA and TCR-CMV co-occurrence, with a repertoire-size bias correction applied to the TCR pairs. In a later analysis, false discovery rates were estimated by permuting HLA or CMV assignments 20 times. In a later analysis, co-occurring TCRs were grouped using DBSCAN, and TCRdist sequence similarity was added for clustering within HLA-allele-positive subsets. Repertoires with fewer than 30,000 or more than 120,000 public chains were left out of co-occurrence clustering, as were five repertoires with anomalous nucleotide sharing. TCRdb took this table from immuneACCESS and kept in-frame rearrangements with V and J called. Such tables lack part of the clones; where checked against another copy, unresolved V genes explain under half of the gap, and the rest is unexplained. The V and J calls and the clone size are those of that table, but D and trimming were determined from the DNA. The sample table contains about 140,000 clones; only one count was recorded for roughly 90% of them. The ten largest clonotypes hold 0.51% of the sample.

The cohort was made up of 666 healthy bone marrow donors. At the time of sampling, all cohort members were nominally healthy, though unrecorded immune exposures were likely present. The donor tested CMV seronegative and was one of the 352 seronegative cohort members. Each donor provided a peripheral blood sample, and peripheral blood mononuclear cells were used for TCR beta sequencing. The Qiagen DNeasy Blood Extraction Kit was used to extract genomic DNA from the blood cell samples. A note on this clone: Its antigen is currently not known. No quality values exist for individual bases; no much larger clone is one base distant.

Germline trimming: 5 bases from V, 14 bases from J; junction bases outside gene matches: 11. The CDR3 has 14 amino acids, counting the end cysteine and phenylalanine. The sequence is cut down to CDR3 DNA, 42 bases in frame from base 1. Sequences SGHVS (CDR1) and FQNEAQ (CDR2) are obtained from the germline V gene. This receptor was identified in a woman between 35 and 50 years old in good health and CMV-seronegative. Sequenced material: PBMCs. The sequence links TRBV7-8 to TRBJ2-1; TRBD2 aligns with 11 central bases. The CDR3 region: CASSPGTSGTNKFF. The bases read TGTGCCAGCAGCCCCGGGACTAGCGGTACCAACAAGTTCTTC.